This passage covers 18 T cell receptor beta chains from one sample sequenced in a study of blood T cell repertoires in COVID-19. The repertoire was sequenced with immunoSEQ multiplex PCR; TCRdb's copy has only in-frame clones and lacks some. The sample has 150,000 to 200,000 clones, roughly 82% seen once. The source material was PBMCs or T cells enriched from blood (not recorded which). Receptor source: a man between 45 and 60 years old who had recovered from COVID-19.

The chain carries TRBV7-9 and TRBJ1-5; D unresolved. The CDR3 has 14 amino acids. Trimming removed 1 base at V and 6 bases at J, with 10 bases between. Germline lookup yields CDR1 SEHNR and CDR2 FQNEAQ (reference sequence). The CDR3 region has the DNA TGTGCCAGCAGCTTAGGTTCTGTGAGTCAGCCCCAGCATTTT. This translates into CASSLGSVSQPQHF.

The chain combines TRBV7-3 with TRBJ1-4; D is perhaps TRBD1 (6 bases). CDR1 and CDR2 (germline): SGHTA, FQGTGA. V dropped 4 bases and J dropped 8 bases, with 20 bases sitting between them. The CDR3 runs to 16 residues. CDR3 nucleotides: TGTGCCAGCAGCTCCCTCCCCAGGGGCGCTGGGGAAAAACTGTTTTTT. This codes for CASSSLPRGAGEKLFF. Using reference TRBV7-3 and TRBJ1-4 for the parts outside the CDR3, the full variable domain is GAGVSQTPSNKVTEKGKYVELRCDPISGHTALYWYRQSLGQGPEFLIYFQGTGAADDSGLPNDRFFAVRPEGSVSTLKIQRTERGDSAVYLCASSSLPRGAGEKLFFGSGTQLSVL.

The J gene is TRBJ2-3, the V gene TRBV27; D gene unclear. Trimming shortened V by 1 base and J by 0 bases, and 8 bases separated the two germline ends. There are 15 residues in the CDR3. Germline-derived CDR1 and CDR2 are MNHEY and SMNVEV (reference sequence). CDR3: CASSLYSVSTDTQYF. CDR3 DNA sequence: TGTGCCAGCAGTTTATATTCCGTAAGCACAGATACGCAGTATTTT.

CDR3 protein: CASSFRRGEAFF. CDR3 DNA sequence: TGTGCCAGCAGCTTTCGTCGAGGCGAAGCTTTCTTT. The V and J genes are TRBV5-6 and TRBJ1-1; D gene uncertain. Germline-derived CDR1 and CDR2 are SGHDT and YYEEEE. The V end was cut by 2 bases, the J end by 8 bases, with 10 bases between. This CDR3 has 12 amino acids.

The CDR3 DNA sequence: TGTGCCAGCAGCTTTTATCTTGTCGCTAGCGGGAGGGCCGGGGAGACCCAGTACTTC. Translation: CASSFYLVASGRAGETQYF. The chain combines TRBV5-6 with TRBJ2-5, with 12 bases fitting TRBD2. The CDR3 contains 19 residues. V lost 2 bases and J lost 5; bases outside the gene matches: 16. The germline gives CDR1 SGHDT, CDR2 YYEEEE.

There are a few counts of this clone. V gene TRBV3-1 (or the pseudogene TRBV3-2) combines with J gene TRBJ1-1; 7 nucleotides agree with TRBD1. Looked up from germline, CDR1 is LGHDT and CDR2 is YNNKEL (reference sequence). The ends lost 3 bases at V and 8 bases at J; junction bases unmatched: 3. The CDR3 has 12 amino acids. The CDR3 spells CASSQVTGEAFF. Written as DNA, the CDR3 is TGTGCCAGCAGCCAGGTGACAGGGGAAGCTTTCTTT.

V usage is TRBV18 and J usage is TRBJ2-5; D uncertain. Trimming stripped 1 base from V and 3 bases from J, with 6 bases between. CDR3 length: 13 residues. Germline values: CDR1 KGHSH, CDR2 LQKENI. CDR3: CASSPLLKETQYF. Here the CDR3 DNA reads TGTGCCAGCTCACCACTCCTTAAAGAGACCCAGTACTTC.

V and J are TRBV19 and TRBJ1-5; D may be TRBD1 (5 bases). The CDR3 has 14 residues. V lost 2 bases and J lost 5, with 10 bases in between. Germline V gene lookup returns CDR1 LNHDA and CDR2 SQIVND (reference sequence). The CDR3 reads CASSIPRVDQPQHF. The CDR3 DNA reads as TGTGCCAGTAGTATACCCAGGGTGGATCAGCCCCAGCATTTT. The whole variable domain, filled in from reference TRBV19 and TRBJ1-5, reads DGGITQSPKYLFRKEGQNVTLSCEQNLNHDAMYWYRQDPGQGLRLIYYSQIVNDFQKGDIAEGYSVSREKKESFPLTVTSAQKNPTAFYLCASSIPRVDQPQHFGDGTRLSIL.

The chain is built from TRBV5-4 and TRBJ1-3; weak D call: TRBD1 (6 bases). The V gene lost 4 bases and the J gene lost 4 bases, with 15 bases spanning the gap. CDR1 and CDR2 (germline): SGHNT, YYREEE (reference sequence). The CDR3 consists of 15 residues. The CDR3 DNA reads as TGTGCCAGCAGCGCAGGGGACGGATCGGGAAACACCATATATTTT. Translation gives CASSAGDGSGNTIYF.

This sequence joins TRBV6-5 and TRBJ1-6; TRBD1 matches 7 bases. The germline V gene has CDR1 MNHEY and CDR2 SVGAGI. Losses at the gene ends were 6 bases for V and 13 bases for J; bases not matched to a gene: 15. The CDR3 totals 15 residues. CDR3 DNA: TGTGCCAGCAGACCCATTTTAACAGGGGCCCCCCCCCTCCACTTT. This gives the protein CASRPILTGAPPLHF.

The V call is TRBV6-5, the J call TRBJ1-1; D uncertain. Germline loops: CDR1 MNHEY, CDR2 SVGAGI. Trimming stripped 7 bases from V and 7 bases from J, with 10 bases between. This CDR3 comprises 11 residues. The CDR3 coding sequence is TGTGCCAGCAAGAGAAAGTATGAAGCTTTCTTT. Translated, it gives CASKRKYEAFF.

This clone was found once. The V call is TRBV27, the J call TRBJ1-2; D possibly corresponds to TRBD1 (6 bases). There are 16 residues in the CDR3. Trimming shortened V by 4 bases and J by 8 bases, and 23 bases separated the two germline ends. Germline CDR1 and CDR2: MNHEY and SMNVEV (reference sequence). The CDR3 here is CASSSGHRERSSGYTF. In DNA, the CDR3 is TGTGCCAGCAGTTCTGGGCACAGGGAACGTTCCTCCGGCTACACCTTC.

The V call is TRBV6-4, the J call TRBJ1-5; 9 bases map to TRBD1. Unmatched junction bases numbered 4, after V lost 8 bases and J lost 5 bases. The CDR3 covers 13 residues. Germline V lookup: CDR1 MRHNA, CDR2 SNTAGT. The DNA of the CDR3 is TGTGCCAGCTCCCGGGACAGGGATCAGCCCCAGCATTTT. This sequence encodes CASSRDRDQPQHF.

This rearrangement joins TRBV5-1 to TRBJ2-4; no definite D call. Germline values: CDR1 SGHRS, CDR2 YFSETQ. The CDR3 runs 18 residues. Trimming shortened V by 1 base and J by 0 bases, and 17 bases separated the two germline ends. CDR3 DNA: TGCGCCAGCAGCTTGAGCCTCACAGCCGATCTAGCCAAAAACATTCAGTACTTC. It codes for CASSLSLTADLAKNIQYF.

Written as DNA, the CDR3 is TGTGCCACAAAGGACAGGGGAGCAGGGACTAATGAAAAACTGTTTTTT. Translated, it gives CATKDRGAGTNEKLFF. The chain has TRBV15 and TRBJ1-4, with TRBD1 matching 9 bases. Trimming at V came to 9 bases and at J to 2 bases, leaving 10 bases not matched to a gene. The CDR3 length is 16 residues. Looked up from germline, CDR1 is LNHNV and CDR2 is YYDKDF (reference sequence).

This chain links TRBV29-1 with TRBJ2-7, with 7 bases matching TRBD1. This CDR3 region has 11 residues. J lost 6 bases, V lost 6 bases, and 5 bases had no gene match. Germline CDR1 reads SQVTM; CDR2 reads ANQGSEA. The CDR3 spells CSVETGREQYF. The CDR3 bases are TGCAGCGTCGAGACAGGGCGCGAGCAGTACTTC.

The sample holds one count of this clone. V is TRBV14 and J is TRBJ2-3; D remains ambiguous. The CDR3 spans 15 residues. Germline V gives CDR1 SGHDN, CDR2 FVKESK. V dropped 4 bases and J dropped 0 bases, with 11 bases sitting between them. The DNA of the CDR3 is TGTGCCAGCAGCCCGTGGAGTTCCAGCACAGATACGCAGTATTTT. Amino acid sequence: CASSPWSSSTDTQYF.

V and J are TRBV6-5 and TRBJ2-2, with 7 nucleotides matching TRBD2. V was clipped by 8 bases and J by 7 bases; unmatched bases: 13. CDR3 length equals 15 residues. Germline V CDR1 and CDR2: MNHEY, SVGAGI. CDR3: CASCPWGREGGELFF. Here the CDR3 DNA reads TGTGCCAGCTGCCCGTGGGGGAGGGAAGGCGGGGAGCTGTTTTTT.